The clone carrying this T cell receptor beta chain was seen more than once but under ten times. This specimen belongs to a study of blood T cells in healthy people across ages. The junction had 3 bases not matched to a gene; V was cut back by 6 bases and J by 5 bases. This CDR3 has 13 amino acids. CDR1 and CDR2 (germline): MNHNY, SVGAGI (reference sequence). It was with a sample-barcoded 5' primer and a J-beta primer mix that a second PCR of about 6 to 12 cycles was run. TCRdb reprocessed the 5' RACE reads with MiXCR, giving one entry per CDR3 protein. This sample has approximately 600,000 distinct CDR3 sequences, with around three fifths found just once.

The J gene is TRBJ2-3, the V gene TRBV6-6; 9 bases are shared with TRBD1. Sequencing used blood. The receptor was derived from a man aged 60 to 75 in good health. CDR3 residues: CASSRTGVDTQYF. In DNA, the CDR3 is TGTGCCAGCAGCCGGACAGGGGTAGATACGCAGTATTTT.